This T cell receptor (beta chain) was found in a study of vaccination and CD4 T cells after COVID-19. Comment on this clonotype: Its antigen is not identified.

The Oncomine TCR Beta short-read assay sequenced DNA from cultured CD4+ T cells. Using its own MiXCR run on the PCR reads, TCRdb lists one record per CDR3 protein. The sample lists 9,500 to 11,000 distinct CDR3 sequences; about 33% were seen once. Treatment reported: approximately 9-day PBMC culture with coronavirus spike peptide pools or control peptides (ViraFEST assay). The sequence was collected from a human donor who had recovered from COVID-19. This material consisted of CD4+ T cells from blood, cultured in vitro, taken after SARS-CoV-2 vaccination.

CDR3 region: CASNTGTTNTGELFF. The CDR3 nucleotides read TGTGCCAGCAATACCGGGACTACCAACACCGGGGAGCTGTTTTTT. The chain combines TRBV6-1 with TRBJ2-2, with 7 bases fitting TRBD2. The CDR3 spans 15 residues. The J segment lost 2 bases and the V segment lost 7 bases, leaving 7 bases of the junction unmatched. Germline V gene data show CDR1 as MNHNS and CDR2 as SASEGT.